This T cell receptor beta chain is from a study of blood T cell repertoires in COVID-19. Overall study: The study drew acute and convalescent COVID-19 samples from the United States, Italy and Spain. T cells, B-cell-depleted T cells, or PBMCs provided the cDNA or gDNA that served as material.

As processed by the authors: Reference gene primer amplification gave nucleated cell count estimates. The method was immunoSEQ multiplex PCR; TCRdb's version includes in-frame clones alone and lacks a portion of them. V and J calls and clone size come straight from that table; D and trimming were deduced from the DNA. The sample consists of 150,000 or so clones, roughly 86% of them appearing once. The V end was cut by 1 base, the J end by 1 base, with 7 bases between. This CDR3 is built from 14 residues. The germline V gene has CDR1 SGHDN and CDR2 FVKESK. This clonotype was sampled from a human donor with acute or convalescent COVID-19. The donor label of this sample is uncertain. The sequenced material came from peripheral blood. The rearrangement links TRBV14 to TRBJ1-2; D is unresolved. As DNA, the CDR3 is TGTGCCAGCAGCCAAGTGTCGTATAACTATGGCTACACCTTC. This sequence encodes CASSQVSYNYGYTF.